The source of this T cell receptor beta chain is a study of T-cell memory formation after mild COVID-19. The study's findings and limits: Certain responding clones were present in pre-infection memory, suggesting participation of cross-reactive memory.

Each CDR3 protein gets one entry after TCRdb re-called the 5' RACE reads with MiXCR. The profile covers 350,000 to 450,000 distinct CDR3 sequences, with around 15% appearing a single time and around 22% taken by the ten largest. This clonotype was recorded many times. Its target is not known. The junction differs from germline at one of its ends, possibly a read error. The source of this sequence is a man between 18 and 35 years old who had mild COVID-19 (a few samples of this study predate the infection). Cell type and time point are not known. Sample: PBMCs or a T cell subset sorted from them (not recorded which).

CDR3 in amino acids: CASSLSGDQETQYF. The CDR3 nucleotides are TGTGCCAGCAGCTTGAGCGGGGACCAGGAGACCCAGTACTTC. The chain couples TRBV5-6 to TRBJ2-5; 7 bases match TRBD2. Per germline, CDR1 SGHDT and CDR2 YYEEEE. CDR3 length: 14 residues.